Many counts were recorded for the clone carrying this T cell receptor beta chain. The making of cDNA relied on 5'RACE with 10-nucleotide random UMIs. TCRdb used MiXCR to reprocess the 5' RACE reads, holding one entry per CDR3 protein. The sample shows about 99,000 distinct CDR3 sequences, 10% to 13% of them seen only once. In germline, CDR1 is SGDLS, CDR2 YYNGEE. With 4 bases removed from V and 2 bases from J, the gap between germline ends came to 19 bases. This CDR3 is 16 amino acids long. Indicated time point: longitudinal time-point 3. These data are taken from a study of neurological immune-mediated disorders.

Material: PBMCs. The receptor comes from a female donor with HTLV-1-associated myelopathy (HAM/TSP). V is TRBV9 and J is TRBJ2-7, with D maybe TRBD2 (6 bases). This CDR3 reads CASSSPTGTSTYEQYF. CDR3 sequence (DNA): TGTGCCAGCAGCTCACCAACCGGGACTTCAACCTACGAGCAGTACTTC.